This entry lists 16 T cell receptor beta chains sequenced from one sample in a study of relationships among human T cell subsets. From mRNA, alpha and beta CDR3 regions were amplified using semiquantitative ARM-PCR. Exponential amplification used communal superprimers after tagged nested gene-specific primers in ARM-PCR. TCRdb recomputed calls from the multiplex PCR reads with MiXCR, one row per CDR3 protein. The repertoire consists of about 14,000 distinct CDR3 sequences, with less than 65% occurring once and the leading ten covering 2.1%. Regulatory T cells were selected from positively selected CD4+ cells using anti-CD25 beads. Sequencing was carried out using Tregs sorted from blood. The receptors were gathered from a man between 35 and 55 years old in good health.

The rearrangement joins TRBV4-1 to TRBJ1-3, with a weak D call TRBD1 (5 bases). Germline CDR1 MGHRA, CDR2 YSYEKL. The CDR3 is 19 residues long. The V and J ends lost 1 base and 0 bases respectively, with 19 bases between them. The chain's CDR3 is CASSQGSGAGVGSGNTIYF. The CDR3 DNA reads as TGCGCCAGCAGCCAAGGTAGCGGGGCAGGTGTTGGCTCTGGAAACACCATATATTTT.

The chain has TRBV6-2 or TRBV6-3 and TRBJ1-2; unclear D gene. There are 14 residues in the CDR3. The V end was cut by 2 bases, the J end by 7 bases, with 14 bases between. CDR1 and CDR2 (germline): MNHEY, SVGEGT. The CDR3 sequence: CASSYATAPSGYTF. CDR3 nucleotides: TGTGCCAGCAGTTACGCGACTGCCCCCTCTGGCTACACCTTC.

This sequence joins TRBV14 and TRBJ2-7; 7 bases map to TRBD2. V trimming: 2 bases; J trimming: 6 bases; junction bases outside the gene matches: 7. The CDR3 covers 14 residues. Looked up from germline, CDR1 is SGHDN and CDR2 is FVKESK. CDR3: CASSQWREPPEQYF. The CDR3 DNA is TGTGCCAGCAGCCAATGGCGGGAGCCACCCGAGCAGTACTTC.

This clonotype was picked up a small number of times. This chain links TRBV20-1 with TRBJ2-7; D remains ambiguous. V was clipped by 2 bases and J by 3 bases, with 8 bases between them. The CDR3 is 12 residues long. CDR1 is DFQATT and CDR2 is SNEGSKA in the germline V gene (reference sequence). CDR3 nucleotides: TGCAGTGCTAGAATACTGCACTACGAGCAGTACTTC. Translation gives CSARILHYEQYF.

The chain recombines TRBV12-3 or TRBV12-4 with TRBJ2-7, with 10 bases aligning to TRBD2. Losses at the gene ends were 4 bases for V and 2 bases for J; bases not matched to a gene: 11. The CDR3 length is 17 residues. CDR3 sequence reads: CASSSERLAGSTYEQYF. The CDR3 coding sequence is TGTGCCAGCAGTTCCGAGCGACTAGCGGGCTCGACCTACGAGCAGTACTTC.

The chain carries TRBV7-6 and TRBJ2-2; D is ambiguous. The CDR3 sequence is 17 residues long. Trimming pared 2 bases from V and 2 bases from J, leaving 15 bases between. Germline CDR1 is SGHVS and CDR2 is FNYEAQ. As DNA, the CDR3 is TGTGCCAGCAGCTTAAAGGTCCGGAAGGGAAACACCGGGGAGCTGTTTTTT. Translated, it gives CASSLKVRKGNTGELFF. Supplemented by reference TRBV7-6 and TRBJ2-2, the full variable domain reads GAGVSQSPRYKVTKRGQDVALRCDPISGHVSLYWYRQALGQGPEFLTYFNYEAQQDKSGLPNDRFSAERPEGSISTLTIQRTEQRDSAMYRCASSLKVRKGNTGELFFGEGSRLTVL.

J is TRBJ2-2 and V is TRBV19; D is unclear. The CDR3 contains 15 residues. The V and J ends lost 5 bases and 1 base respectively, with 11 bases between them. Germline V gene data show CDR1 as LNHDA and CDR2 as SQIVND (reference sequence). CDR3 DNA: TGTGCCAGTAGTGGGTCAGTCTGGAACACCGGGGAGCTGTTTTTT. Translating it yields CASSGSVWNTGELFF.

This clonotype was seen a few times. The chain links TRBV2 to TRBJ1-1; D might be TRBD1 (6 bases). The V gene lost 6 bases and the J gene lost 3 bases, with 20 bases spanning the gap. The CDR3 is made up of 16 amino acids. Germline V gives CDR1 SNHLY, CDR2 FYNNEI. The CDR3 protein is CASRLQGIGMDTEAFF. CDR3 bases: TGTGCCAGCAGACTACAGGGAATCGGAATGGACACTGAAGCTTTCTTT.

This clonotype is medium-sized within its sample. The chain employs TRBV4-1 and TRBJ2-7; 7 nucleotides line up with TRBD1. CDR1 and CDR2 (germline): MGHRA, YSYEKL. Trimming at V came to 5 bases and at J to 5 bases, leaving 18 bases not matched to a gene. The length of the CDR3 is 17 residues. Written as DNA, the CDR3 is TGCGCCAGCAGCAGGCGACAGGGTAGGTTGGGGAAGGACGAGCAGTACTTC. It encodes CASSRRQGRLGKDEQYF.

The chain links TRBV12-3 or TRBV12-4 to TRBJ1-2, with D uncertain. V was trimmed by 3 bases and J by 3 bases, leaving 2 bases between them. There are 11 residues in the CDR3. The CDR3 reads CASSFDYGYTF. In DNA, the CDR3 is TGTGCCAGCAGTTTTGACTATGGCTACACCTTC.

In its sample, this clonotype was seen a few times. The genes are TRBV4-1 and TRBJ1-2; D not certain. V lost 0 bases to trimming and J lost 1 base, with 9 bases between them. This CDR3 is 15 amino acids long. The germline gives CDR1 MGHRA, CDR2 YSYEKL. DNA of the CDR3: TGCGCCAGCAGCCAAGATCGAGTCCTTAACTATGGCTACACCTTC. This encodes CASSQDRVLNYGYTF.

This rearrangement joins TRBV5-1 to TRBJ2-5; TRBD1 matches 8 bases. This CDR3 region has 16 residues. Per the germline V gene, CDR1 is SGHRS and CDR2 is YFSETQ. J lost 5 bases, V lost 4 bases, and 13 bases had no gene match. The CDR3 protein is CASSLLDRADAETQYF. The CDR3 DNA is TGCGCCAGCAGCCTATTGGACAGGGCCGATGCGGAGACCCAGTACTTC.

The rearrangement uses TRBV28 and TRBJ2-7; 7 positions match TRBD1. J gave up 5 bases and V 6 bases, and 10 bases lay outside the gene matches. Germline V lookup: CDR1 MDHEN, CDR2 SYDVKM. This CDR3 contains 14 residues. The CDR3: CASSPDRVRNEQYF. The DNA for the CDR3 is TGTGCCAGCAGCCCCGACAGGGTAAGGAACGAGCAGTACTTC.

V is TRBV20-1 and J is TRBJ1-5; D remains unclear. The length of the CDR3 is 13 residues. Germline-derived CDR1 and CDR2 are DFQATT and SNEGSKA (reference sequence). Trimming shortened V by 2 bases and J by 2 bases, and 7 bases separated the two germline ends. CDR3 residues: CSARSQGNQPQHF. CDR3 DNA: TGCAGTGCTAGATCTCAGGGCAATCAGCCCCAGCATTTT.

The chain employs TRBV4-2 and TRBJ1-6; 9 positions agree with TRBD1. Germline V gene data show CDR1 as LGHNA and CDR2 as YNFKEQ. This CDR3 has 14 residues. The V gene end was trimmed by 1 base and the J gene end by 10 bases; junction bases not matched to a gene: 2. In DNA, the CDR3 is TGTGCCAGCAGCCAAGGGGACAGGGACTCACCCCTCCACTTT. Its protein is CASSQGDRDSPLHF.

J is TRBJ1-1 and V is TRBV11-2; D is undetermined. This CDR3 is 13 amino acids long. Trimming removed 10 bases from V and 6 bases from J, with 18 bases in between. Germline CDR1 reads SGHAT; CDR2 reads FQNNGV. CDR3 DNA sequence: TGTGCCACCAACAACGGAGGGATCGCTGAAGCTTTCTTT. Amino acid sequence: CATNNGGIAEAFF.